There are a few counts of the clone carrying this TCR beta chain. Its cognate antigen is unknown. This record belongs to a study of T-cell memory formation after mild COVID-19. The wider study: Largely, TCR clusters stayed within a single donor. Study conclusions and caveats: Shrinking CD4+ clones resided mostly in CM and EM, and CD8+ ones in EMRA. There was no confirmation that second-wave clones peaking on day 37 were SARS-CoV-2 specific.

TCRdb fed the 5' RACE reads into MiXCR, producing one record per CDR3 protein. The data show 75,000 to 95,000 distinct CDR3 sequences, more than 12% seen once. Germline-derived CDR1 and CDR2 are SEHNR and FQNEAQ (reference sequence). The CDR3 sequence is 14 residues long. Trimming left V 0 bases short and J 6 bases short, with 12 bases between. This clonotype was sampled from a young man who had mild COVID-19 (a few samples of this study predate the infection). Cell type and time point are not known. The V call is TRBV7-9, the J call TRBJ2-7; no firm D call. The sample comprised PBMCs or a T cell subset sorted from them (not recorded which). CDR3 sequence reads: CASSLAGQPREQYF. The DNA for the CDR3 is TGTGCCAGCAGCTTAGCGGGCCAGCCACGCGAGCAGTACTTC.